This paragraph reports one T cell receptor beta chain. Its antigen is not known. This sample was taken from a study of breast tumors, draining lymph nodes, adjacent tissues. Breast cancer patients provided tissue from their axillary draining lymph nodes. CDR1 is SEHNR and CDR2 is FQNEAQ in the germline V gene (reference sequence). After removal of 5 bases from V and 0 bases from J, the junction contained 7 bases not matched to a gene. The CDR3 consists of 16 residues. Overall study findings and caveats: Tumor and nontumor repertoires were significantly more similar in luminal-like than in basal-like breast cancer. Tumor repertoires ranked between lymph nodes and nontumor tissue in diversity, with V and J gene preferences. Findings are consistent with lymph node origin and intratumoral expansion of most tumor T cells.

MiXCR was run by TCRdb on the multiplex PCR reads, yielding one entry per CDR3 protein. The sample includes approximately 200,000 distinct CDR3 sequences, roughly 29% of them seen just once. Sequences were obtained from axillary lymph node tissue. The chain couples TRBV7-9 to TRBJ2-5, with 9 bases lining up with TRBD2. The TCR was taken from a female donor with breast cancer. Some clones in this sample may be carry-over from other donors' samples. CDR3 sequence: CASSTIAGDNQETQYF. The CDR3 DNA is TGTGCCAGCAGCACCATAGCGGGGGACAACCAAGAGACCCAGTACTTC.